The T cell receptor (beta chain) described here comes from a study of control samples from healthy donors and cancer patients. Sequenced by immunoSEQ multiplex PCR; TCRdb stores in-frame clones only, minus some. The table has 90,000 or so clones, less than 85% seen once. The CDR3 is made up of 15 amino acids. Deletions cut 3 bases from V and 1 base from J, with 11 bases between. CDR1 is SGHTA and CDR2 is FQGNSA in the germline V gene. The clonotype was recovered from a man between 65 and 85 years old with lung cancer. The chain couples TRBV7-2 to TRBJ2-3; the D gene could be TRBD1 or TRBD2 (6 bases each). Material: PBMCs. CDR3 DNA: TGTGCCAGCAGCTTGAGGGGGGTTGGCACAGATACGCAGTATTTT. Protein sequence: CASSLRGVGTDTQYF. Together with reference TRBV7-2 and TRBJ2-3, the CDR3 gives the full variable domain: GAGVSQSPSNKVTEKGKDVELRCDPISGHTALYWYRQSLGQGLEFLIYFQGNSAPDKSGLPSDRFSAERTGGSVSTLTIQRTQQEDSAVYLCASSLRGVGTDTQYFGPGTRLTVL.